Below are 5 T cell receptor beta chains sequenced from a single sample in a study of T cell repertoires in cytomegalovirus infection. Using its own MiXCR run on the reads, TCRdb lists one record per CDR3 protein. This table has 370,000 or so distinct CDR3 sequences, about 32% appearing once. No antigen is known for these receptors. The sample consisted of cultured PBMCs, taken from culture after CMV antigen stimulation. These receptors originate from a human donor in good health (CMV status not recorded). Some clones in this sample may be carry-over from other donors' samples.

The table lists this clonotype with a count of one. This clone may be a read error of a much larger clone one base away. The chain has TRBV7-8 and TRBJ2-7; TRBD2 is a possible D gene (6 bases). The CDR3 runs to 15 residues. Germline V gene sequence: CDR1 SGHVS, CDR2 FQNEAQ. CDR3 nucleotide sequence: TGTGCCAGCAACTTAATTGCGGGACTCCAAGGGGAGCAGTACTTC. Translation gives CASNLIAGLQGEQYF.

The chain carries TRBV7-9 and TRBJ1-1; 9 nucleotides agree with TRBD1. Trimming cost V 2 bases and J 5 bases; bases outside gene matches: 9. The CDR3 length is 16 residues. Germline loops: CDR1 SEHNR, CDR2 FQNEAQ (reference sequence). The CDR3 nucleotides read TGTGCCAGCAGCTTACATGACAGGGGGTTTCGGACTGAAGCTTTCTTT. Its translation is CASSLHDRGFRTEAFF.

This clonotype has a single count. This chain uses TRBV7-2 with TRBJ2-5; TRBD2 agrees at 11 bases. Germline loops: CDR1 SGHTA, CDR2 FQGNSA. This CDR3 region has 16 residues. Germline trimming cut 7 bases from V and 1 base from J; bases unmatched to any gene: 8. The CDR3 coding sequence is TGTGCCAGCACCCACGGACTAGCGGGCTCCCAAGAGACCCAGTACTTC. Translated, it gives CASTHGLAGSQETQYF.

The table lists this clonotype with a few counts. The gene calls are TRBV6-2 or TRBV6-3 and TRBJ1-1, with 8 bases fitting TRBD1. The length of the CDR3 is 16 residues. J was trimmed by 4 bases and V by 5 bases; bases with no gene match: 12. Germline V lookup: CDR1 MNHEY, CDR2 SVGEGT. CDR3 coding DNA: TGTGCCAGCAGTCTTCCAAACAGGGGGTCCGGCACTGAAGCTTTCTTT. It codes for CASSLPNRGSGTEAFF.

This clonotype was counted only a few times. The gene calls are TRBV15 and TRBJ2-4; 7 bases line up with TRBD1. V shed 1 base, J shed 3 bases, and the junction held 9 bases outside the gene matches. Germline values: CDR1 LNHNV, CDR2 YYDKDF (reference sequence). The length of the CDR3 is 17 residues. The CDR3 DNA is TGTGCCACCAGCAGAGGAACTACGGGACAGCGCAAAAACATTCAGTACTTC. This encodes CATSRGTTGQRKNIQYF.